A selection of T cell receptor beta chains follows, all from one sample in a study of post-analysis software for immune sequencing data. TCRdb re-analysed the PCR reads in MiXCR, keeping a single row per CDR3 protein. Among 450,000 to 650,000 distinct CDR3 sequences, roughly 46% were seen once, and the ten largest hold 1.7%. Source material: blood. All receptors derive from a girl aged 10 to 17 with multiple sclerosis. Both conserved end residues are part of each CDR3. D genes are given only for firm matches. Some rows have no size entry. The others give once, few or many, or a class for an expanded clone.

j_gene	abundance	d_gene	v_gene	CDR3nt	CDR3aa
TRBJ1-6	-	TRBD1	TRBV20-1	TGCAGTGCTAAGTGGCGCGGGACAGATAATTCACCCCTCCACTTT	CSAKWRGTDNSPLHF
TRBJ2-1	-	TRBD2	TRBV7-2	TGTGCCAGCAGCCTCCTGGGCGGGGGGCTGGATGAGAAGTTCTTC	CASSLLGGGLDEKFF
TRBJ2-7	-	-	TRBV25-1	TGTGCCAGCAACTTTCAGTCGACAGGTAACCTCCACGAGCAGTACTTC	CASNFQSTGNLHEQYF
TRBJ1-2	-	TRBD1	TRBV14	TGTGCCAGCAGCGTAGGGGCAGGGGGCATCTACGGCTACACCTTC	CASSVGAGGIYGYTF
TRBJ2-7	few	TRBD1	TRBV28	TGTGCCAGCACGGGGACAGTATCCTACGAGCAGTACTTC	CASTGTVSYEQYF
TRBJ2-7	-	TRBD2	TRBV5-1	TGCGCCAGCAGCTTCCGCTCTAGCGGGAGAAGCTACGAGCAGTACTTC	CASSFRSSGRSYEQYF
TRBJ2-7	many	-	TRBV29-1	TGCAGCGCCGAAGCGGGTGGAGAGCAGTACTTC	CSAEAGGEQYF
TRBJ2-1	-	TRBD1	TRBV29-1	TGCAGCGTTGAAGACATAATCCGGGACAGGGTGTACAATGAGCAGTTCTTC	CSVEDIIRDRVYNEQFF
TRBJ2-1	-	TRBD1	TRBV5-1	TGCGCCAGCACCTTGGACAGGGCTGCCTACAATGAGCAGTTCTTC	CASTLDRAAYNEQFF
TRBJ1-2	few	-	TRBV5-1	TGCGCCAGCAGGGCCGCCGAGGGGGGCTACACCTTC	CASRAAEGGYTF
TRBJ1-1	-	-	TRBV11-2	TGTGCCAGCAGCTTGCATGTGGGGAACACTGAAGCTTTCTTT	CASSLHVGNTEAFF
TRBJ2-5	few	-	TRBV12-3/TRBV12-4	TGTGCCAGCAGTTGGGGGGCTAAAGAGACCCAGTACTTC	CASSWGAKETQYF